Listed here are 15 T cell receptor beta chains from one sample, sequenced in a study of T cell responses to AZD1222 COVID-19 vaccine. Clones were sequenced by immunoSEQ multiplex PCR, and TCRdb holds only the in-frame ones, with some missing. The sample includes fewer than 130,000 clones, around 85% seen only once; the top ten take approximately 5%. The sample here was peripheral blood, taken on day 0 of AZD1222 vaccination. The receptors were sampled from an adult in good health.

This clone was counted only a few times. This chain joins TRBV28 and TRBJ1-1; D is ambiguous. Per the germline V gene, CDR1 is MDHEN and CDR2 is SYDVKM. V gave up 3 bases and J gave up 1 base, with 12 bases separating them. This CDR3 is 15 amino acids long. The CDR3 DNA is TGTGCCAGCAGTTTTTCGGGTGCGGGGAACACTGAAGCTTTCTTT. Its translation: CASSFSGAGNTEAFF.

This chain connects TRBV5-8 to TRBJ2-2; TRBD1 aligns across 10 bases. The CDR3 totals 15 residues. Germline loops: CDR1 SGHTS, CDR2 YDEGEE. Germline trimming cut 1 base from V and 9 bases from J; bases unmatched to any gene: 6. The CDR3 spells CASSLRGTGARELFF. The CDR3 DNA reads TGTGCCAGCAGCTTGAGAGGGACAGGGGCAAGGGAGCTGTTTTTT.

The V gene is TRBV19, the J gene TRBJ1-6; D is unclear. The V and J ends lost 3 bases and 0 bases respectively, with 9 bases between them. Germline V gene sequence: CDR1 LNHDA, CDR2 SQIVND (reference sequence). The CDR3 extends over 16 amino acids. The DNA of the CDR3 is TGTGCCAGTAGTATGATCCAAACCTCCTATAATTCACCCCTCCACTTT. It specifies CASSMIQTSYNSPLHF.

The V call is TRBV29-1, the J call TRBJ1-1; D is ambiguous. Germline CDR1 reads SQVTM; CDR2 reads ANQGSEA. The CDR3 runs 13 residues. V was shortened by 0 bases and J by 5 bases, with 10 bases between the two germline ends. CDR3 amino acids: CSVEDAVRTEAFF. In nucleotides, the CDR3 is TGCAGCGTTGAAGACGCTGTTAGGACTGAAGCTTTCTTT.

The chain recombines TRBV19 with TRBJ1-4, with 8 bases lining up with TRBD1. Germline V gene sequence: CDR1 LNHDA, CDR2 SQIVND (reference sequence). V trimming: 4 bases; J trimming: 7 bases; junction bases outside the gene matches: 8. CDR3 length: 15 residues. CDR3 in amino acids: CASSTGLRGREKLFF. In nucleotides, the CDR3 is TGTGCCAGTAGTACGGGCCTCAGGGGGCGTGAAAAACTGTTTTTT.

Regarding this clone: One junction end disagrees with the germline gene, perhaps due to a read error. The chain uses TRBV28 and TRBJ1-2, with D perhaps TRBD1 (5 bases). In germline, CDR1 is MDHEN, CDR2 SYDVKM. This CDR3 has 12 residues. In DNA form, the CDR3 reads TGTGCCAGCTTCACGGACACTGATGGCTACGCCTTC. This encodes CASFTDTDGYAF.

The rearrangement links TRBV24-1 to TRBJ2-5, with D possibly matching TRBD2 (6 bases). V lost 5 bases and J 6 bases, leaving 15 bases between the germline ends. Germline assignment: CDR1 KGHDR and CDR2 SFDVKD. The CDR3 runs 14 residues. The CDR3 nucleotides read TGTGCCACCAGTGGGGCGGGGAGTAGAAAGACCCAGTACTTC. Protein product: CATSGAGSRKTQYF.

The chain employs TRBV4-1 and TRBJ2-7; no clear D gene. The germline V and J ends were trimmed by 3 bases and 6 bases, with 12 bases remaining between them. The CDR3 has 13 amino acids. Germline CDR1 is MGHRA and CDR2 is YSYEKL. CDR3 amino acids: CASSQNRSPEQYF. In DNA form, the CDR3 reads TGCGCCAGCAGCCAGAATAGGAGCCCCGAGCAGTACTTC.

The V gene is TRBV3-1 (or the pseudogene TRBV3-2), the J gene TRBJ2-7; 8 bases are a match to TRBD1. Germline loops: CDR1 LGHDT, CDR2 YNNKEL (reference sequence). This CDR3 has 16 amino acids. With V trimmed by 0 bases and J by 4 bases, 8 bases remained unmatched. CDR3 region: CASSQEERTGIYEQYF. DNA of the CDR3: TGTGCCAGCAGCCAAGAGGAGCGGACAGGGATTTACGAGCAGTACTTC.

V usage is TRBV2 and J usage is TRBJ2-2; possibly TRBD1 for D (6 bases). Trimming left V 6 bases short and J 2 bases short, with 13 bases between. The CDR3 is 15 amino acids. Germline V gene data show CDR1 as SNHLY and CDR2 as FYNNEI. CDR3 in amino acids: CASRGQGSNTGELFF. The CDR3 coding sequence is TGTGCCAGCAGGGGGCAGGGGAGTAACACCGGGGAGCTGTTTTTT.

The chain joins TRBV18 to TRBJ1-4; no clear D. The length of the CDR3 is 16 residues. V dropped 0 bases and J dropped 3 bases, with 11 bases sitting between them. Per the germline V gene, CDR1 is KGHSH and CDR2 is LQKENI. In nucleotides, the CDR3 is TGTGCCAGCTCACCACCGATCGGGGAGGCTAATGAAAAACTGTTTTTT. Its protein is CASSPPIGEANEKLFF.

This rearrangement joins TRBV5-1 to TRBJ2-2, with 11 bases fitting TRBD1. Germline V gene sequence: CDR1 SGHRS, CDR2 YFSETQ. V gave up 5 bases and J gave up 6 bases; unmatched junction bases: 6. The CDR3 runs to 15 residues. CDR3 nucleotide sequence: TGCGCCAGCAGTCCGGACAGGGGGCTAGCCGGGGAGCTGTTTTTT. Amino acid sequence: CASSPDRGLAGELFF. Looking up the rest from reference TRBV5-1 and TRBJ2-2 gives the full variable domain: KAGVTQTPRYLIKTRGQQVTLSCSPISGHRSVSWYQQTPGQGLQFLFEYFSETQRNKGNFPGRFSGRQFSNSRSEMNVSTLELGDSALYLCASSPDRGLAGELFFGEGSRLTVL.

The chain combines TRBV6-2 or TRBV6-3 with TRBJ2-7, with 15 positions matching TRBD2. Germline lookup yields CDR1 MNHEY and CDR2 SVGEGT. V dropped 5 bases and J dropped 1; count of bases not matched to a gene: 9. The CDR3 is 18 amino acids. The CDR3 here is CASSPGLAGGRLSYEQYF. For the CDR3, the DNA is TGTGCCAGCAGTCCGGGACTAGCGGGGGGTAGGTTGTCCTACGAGCAGTACTTC.

V is TRBV6-5 and J is TRBJ2-7; 7 nucleotides align to TRBD1. This CDR3 spans 15 amino acids. The germline V gene encodes CDR1 MNHEY and CDR2 SVGAGI. Unmatched junction bases numbered 7, after V lost 5 bases and J lost 0 bases. The CDR3 DNA reads as TGTGCCAGCAGTCCTTCCCGGGACAGCTCCTACGAGCAGTACTTC. It yields the protein CASSPSRDSSYEQYF.

Many counts were recorded for this clone. Here the CDR3 reads CACTLGQINEKLFF. The CDR3 DNA follows: TGTGCCTGCACCCTGGGACAGATAAATGAAAAACTGTTTTTT. The V gene is TRBV30, the J gene TRBJ1-4; 7 bases are a match to TRBD1. The V and J ends lost 6 bases and 5 bases, in that order; junction bases with no gene match: 9. CDR3 length equals 14 residues. The germline CDR1 and CDR2 sequences are GTSNPN and SVGIG (reference sequence).